The source of this T cell receptor beta chain is a study of regulatory T cells in long-lasting Graves disease. Study-level findings and limits: Favoring TRBV28, TRBJ1-2 and TRBJ2-5 was a feature seen in persistent disease.

The time point: newly diagnosed GD, antithyroid drugs for less than 3 months. Construction of the TCR library relied on RNA isolated from PBMCs. The CDR3 has 15 amino acids. Trimming pared 0 bases from V and 11 bases from J, leaving 18 bases between. Looked up from germline, CDR1 is SGDLS and CDR2 is YYNGEE. Arm-PCR with iRepertoire HTBI primers amplified the CDR3 regions for these TCR beta libraries. TCRdb passed the multiplex PCR reads through MiXCR, listing each CDR3 protein once. There are more than 450,000 distinct CDR3 sequences in the sample; around 15% occur only once, and 10% to 15% lies in the top ten. As for this clonotype: Its target is unknown.

This same sample was also part of a study on T cells in Graves' hyperthyroidism and ophthalmopathy. That work contributes: Hyperthyroidism had been newly diagnosed in patients aged 18 to 65, and its duration was under 2 months.

The sequenced sample was peripheral blood mononuclear cells (PBMCs), obtained at new diagnosis, from a patient treated with antithyroid drugs. The V gene is TRBV9, the J gene TRBJ2-1; D gene unclear. The TCR comes from a man aged 35 to 55 with Graves disease. In nucleotides, the CDR3 is TGTGCCAGCAGCGTAGCCGACGAACTAAAACCTCAGCAGTTCTTC. It specifies CASSVADELKPQQFF. Based on the CDR3 plus reference TRBV9 and TRBJ2-1, the full variable domain is DSGVTQTPKHLITATGQRVTLRCSPRSGDLSVYWYQQSLDQGLQFLIQYYNGEERAKGNILERFSAQQFPDLHSELNLSSLELGDSALYFCASSVADELKPQQFFGPGTRLTVL.